Each of the 12 T cell receptor beta chains below was sequenced from the same sample in a study of blood T cell repertoires in COVID-19. The assay was immunoSEQ multiplex PCR, and TCRdb's table has in-frame clones only and misses some. In the table there are around 61,000 clones, approximately 92% of which are singletons. Material: peripheral blood. These receptors all stem from a woman aged 55 to 70 with COVID-19, enrolled during active disease.

The V and J genes are TRBV6-5 and TRBJ2-7, with 11 bases fitting TRBD1. With V trimmed by 0 bases and J by 2 bases, 3 bases remained unmatched. In germline, CDR1 is MNHEY, CDR2 SVGAGI. The CDR3 loop spans 16 amino acids. CDR3 sequence: CASSYSGTGGPYEQYF. CDR3 coding DNA: TGTGCCAGCAGTTACTCGGGGACAGGGGGACCCTACGAGCAGTACTTC.

This sequence joins TRBV20-1 and TRBJ2-1; no firm D call. V was clipped by 3 bases and J by 11 bases, with 29 bases between them. The CDR3 length is 17 residues. Germline V gene data show CDR1 as DFQATT and CDR2 as SNEGSKA (reference sequence). CDR3 region: CSASTQLPGSTTMKQFF. In DNA form, the CDR3 reads TGCAGTGCTAGTACCCAGCTCCCCGGATCCACTACAATGAAGCAGTTCTTC.

The sample holds one count of this clone. CDR3 bases: TGTGCCAGCAGCTCACAGGGTCAAGAGACCCAGTACTTC. It is translated as CASSSQGQETQYF. This sequence joins TRBV7-9 and TRBJ2-5, with D perhaps TRBD1 (6 bases). Germline V lookup: CDR1 SEHNR, CDR2 FQNEAQ (reference sequence). V was cut by 4 bases and J by 2 bases, with 8 bases left in between. The CDR3 consists of 13 residues.

CDR3 loop: CASSLGRGLNSPLHF. The CDR3 DNA reads as TGTGCCAGCAGTTTGGGTAGGGGCCTTAATTCACCCCTCCACTTT. The rearrangement links TRBV28 to TRBJ1-6, with D perhaps matching TRBD1 (5 bases). CDR1 is MDHEN, CDR2 SYDVKM, per germline. Trimming removed 3 bases at V and 6 bases at J, with 12 bases between. The CDR3 covers 15 residues.

In its sample, this clone was seen once. This chain joins TRBV16 and TRBJ1-5; D is perhaps TRBD1 (6 bases). The CDR3 sequence is 15 residues long. V was trimmed by 4 bases and J by 0 bases, leaving 10 bases between them. Germline V gene sequence: CDR1 KGHSY, CDR2 FQNENV. In nucleotides, the CDR3 is TGTGCCAGCAGCCGCGGACAGAATAGCAATCAGCCCCAGCATTTT. Translating it yields CASSRGQNSNQPQHF. Looking up the rest from reference TRBV16 and TRBJ1-5 gives the full variable domain: GEEVAQTPKHLVRGEGQKAKLYCAPIKGHSYVFWYQQVLKNEFKFLISFQNENVFDETGMPKERFSAKCLPNSPCSLEIQATKLEDSAVYFCASSRGQNSNQPQHFGDGTRLSIL.

The genes are TRBV10-3 and TRBJ2-7; 11 bases align to TRBD2. Germline lookup yields CDR1 ENHRY and CDR2 SYGVKD. V trimming: 4 bases; J trimming: 5 bases; junction bases outside the gene matches: 7. The CDR3 sequence is 15 residues long. The CDR3 DNA follows: TGTGCCATCAGTGCCCCTACTAGCGGGAGAAACGAGCAGTACTTC. It yields the protein CAISAPTSGRNEQYF.

The chain couples TRBV14 to TRBJ2-7, with a possible D match to TRBD1 (6 bases). The germline V and J ends were trimmed by 0 bases and 4 bases, with 22 bases remaining between them. Germline CDR1 reads SGHDN; CDR2 reads FVKESK. This CDR3 spans 18 amino acids. The CDR3 sequence is CASSQERTGPSLSYEQYF. The CDR3 coding sequence is TGTGCCAGCAGCCAAGAAAGAACAGGGCCCTCCTTATCTTACGAGCAGTACTTC.

The chain is built from TRBV7-9 and TRBJ2-7; possibly TRBD1 for D (5 bases). Germline CDR1 SEHNR, CDR2 FQNEAQ (reference sequence). The ends were cut back, 1 base at V and 5 bases at J, with 12 bases in the middle. The CDR3 runs to 14 residues. The CDR3 DNA follows: TGTGCCAGCAGCTTAGGTGGGCAGGGCCACGAGCAGTACTTC. Translating it yields CASSLGGQGHEQYF.

In this sample, this clone turned up once. This chain joins TRBV19 and TRBJ2-1, with D possibly matching TRBD2 (5 bases). Trimming removed 3 bases from V and 10 bases from J, with 16 bases in between. Germline lookup yields CDR1 LNHDA and CDR2 SQIVND (reference sequence). The CDR3 is 14 amino acids. The chain's CDR3 is CASSIGSVGREQFF. The CDR3, as DNA: TGTGCCAGTAGTATTGGGTCCGTGGGGAGAGAGCAGTTCTTC.

J is TRBJ2-1 and V is TRBV19, with 10 nucleotides matching TRBD2. In germline, CDR1 is LNHDA, CDR2 SQIVND (reference sequence). The J segment lost 3 bases and the V segment lost 4 bases, leaving 3 bases of the junction unmatched. The CDR3 loop spans 15 amino acids. The CDR3 sequence is CASSTLAGGYNEQFF. The CDR3 DNA sequence: TGTGCCAGTAGTACCTTAGCGGGAGGCTACAATGAGCAGTTCTTC.

The rearrangement joins TRBV7-9 to TRBJ1-6, with D tentatively TRBD1 (6 bases). The CDR3 totals 15 residues. Germline CDR1 SEHNR, CDR2 FQNEAQ (reference sequence). The V end lost 7 bases, the J end lost 11 bases, and 21 bases lay between the germline ends. The CDR3 coding sequence is TGTGCCAGCACCCCTGAGGACAGTCCCGGGGCACCCCTCCACTTT. Translating it yields CASTPEDSPGAPLHF.

The CDR3 spells CASSASRGARNYGYTF. In DNA, the CDR3 is TGTGCCAGCAGCGCCTCGCGGGGGGCACGGAACTATGGCTACACCTTC. V gene TRBV6-6 combines with J gene TRBJ1-2; possibly TRBD1 for D (6 bases). CDR3 length: 16 residues. Germline values: CDR1 MNHNY, CDR2 SVGAGI (reference sequence). The V end was cut by 6 bases, the J end by 2 bases, with 19 bases between.